A single sample is the source of the 31 T cell receptor beta chains below, sequenced in a study of shared clonotypes between healthy human individuals. Selected positively for CCR7 and CD45RO-negative, naive CD8 cells excluded terminally differentiated effector memory CD45RA+ cells. Assay used: immunoSEQ multiplex PCR; TCRdb lists only in-frame clones, some missing. The sample lists 660,000 or so clones, approximately 96% occurring once. Material: naive CD8+ T cells sorted from blood. These receptors were obtained from a woman aged 30 to 39 in good health.

The chain uses TRBV9 and TRBJ2-5; maybe TRBD1 (5 bases). The germline V gene encodes CDR1 SGDLS and CDR2 YYNGEE. V was pared by 4 bases and J by 2 bases, with 6 bases between. The CDR3 runs to 12 residues. This CDR3 reads CASSTGQETQYF. The CDR3 DNA reads TGTGCCAGCAGCACAGGACAAGAGACCCAGTACTTC.

This CDR3 is CASSAGTKMDEQYF. Here the CDR3 DNA reads TGTGCCAGCAGCGCCGGGACTAAGATGGACGAGCAGTACTTC. J is TRBJ2-7 and V is TRBV9, with 7 bases aligning to TRBD2. V gave up 3 bases and J gave up 5 bases; unmatched junction bases: 8. Germline CDR1 and CDR2: SGDLS and YYNGEE. The CDR3 length is 14 residues.

This chain joins TRBV28 and TRBJ2-7, with D uncertain. CDR1 is MDHEN, CDR2 SYDVKM, per germline. CDR3 length: 14 amino acids. Trimming stripped 3 bases from V and 5 bases from J, with 14 bases between. Here the CDR3 reads CASSFSLLSHEQYF. As DNA, the CDR3 is TGTGCCAGCAGTTTTTCCCTCCTTTCCCACGAGCAGTACTTC.

The CDR3 here is CASSLAGAGDGSGELFF. The CDR3 coding sequence is TGTGCCAGCAGCTTAGCGGGAGCGGGAGATGGGTCCGGGGAGCTGTTTTTT. This chain joins TRBV7-9 and TRBJ2-2; TRBD2 aligns across 8 bases. Germline V gene sequence: CDR1 SEHNR, CDR2 FQNEAQ (reference sequence). The CDR3 is 17 amino acids. Unmatched junction bases numbered 9, after V lost 0 bases and J lost 6 bases. The complete variable domain, with remaining parts taken from reference TRBV7-9 and TRBJ2-2, reads DTGVSQNPRHKITKRGQNVTFRCDPISEHNRLYWYRQTLGQGPEFLTYFQNEAQLEKSRLLSDRFSAERPKGSFSTLEIQRTEQGDSAMYLCASSLAGAGDGSGELFFGEGSRLTVL.

This CDR3 reads CASTMSVLSSYNEQFF. The CDR3 DNA follows: TGTGCCAGCACCATGTCGGTCCTGAGCTCCTACAATGAGCAGTTCTTC. The chain uses TRBV7-2 and TRBJ2-1; D remains unclear. This CDR3 has 16 residues. Germline V gene lookup returns CDR1 SGHTA and CDR2 FQGNSA. V lost 7 bases to trimming and J lost 0 bases, with 16 bases between them.

The genes are TRBV27 and TRBJ2-5; 7 nucleotides match TRBD1. TRBJ2-7 matches the DNA end more closely, so the J call is doubtful. There are 14 residues in the CDR3. Germline V gene lookup returns CDR1 MNHEY and CDR2 SMNVEV (reference sequence). CDR3 DNA sequence: TGTGCCAGCAGTGCGGACAGGTCACCCTACGAGCAGTACTTC. This translates into CASSADRSPYEQYF.

This clone was seen only once. The chain links TRBV27 to TRBJ2-7; TRBD2 agrees at 9 bases. This CDR3 is 15 amino acids long. Trimming at V came to 0 bases and at J to 5 bases, leaving 5 bases not matched to a gene. The germline gives CDR1 MNHEY, CDR2 SMNVEV (reference sequence). The CDR3 region has the DNA TGTGCCAGCAGTTTATCGGGGACTAGCAACCACGAGCAGTACTTC. Translated, it gives CASSLSGTSNHEQYF.

V usage is TRBV28 and J usage is TRBJ2-2, with D perhaps being TRBD1 or TRBD2 (5 bases each). Trimming shortened V by 2 bases and J by 7 bases, and 14 bases separated the two germline ends. CDR3 length: 15 amino acids. Germline V CDR1 and CDR2: MDHEN, SYDVKM. The CDR3 loop reads CASSLTGRTNGELFF. CDR3 nucleotides: TGTGCCAGCAGTTTAACGGGACGGACGAACGGGGAGCTGTTTTTT.

In this sample, this clone turned up once. CDR3 in amino acids: CASSQGAGLADYEQYF. The CDR3 coding sequence is TGTGCCAGCAGCCAGGGGGCGGGACTAGCGGATTACGAGCAGTACTTC. V gene TRBV11-2 combines with J gene TRBJ2-7; 11 bases agree with TRBD2. Trimming removed 5 bases from V and 4 bases from J; junction bases left unmatched: 10. Germline V lookup: CDR1 SGHAT, CDR2 FQNNGV. The CDR3 is 16 amino acids.

V usage is TRBV5-1 and J usage is TRBJ1-1; D not certain. The CDR3 loop spans 13 amino acids. The V and J ends lost 1 base and 1 base respectively, with 5 bases between them. Looked up from germline, CDR1 is SGHRS and CDR2 is YFSETQ. The CDR3, as DNA: TGCGCCAGCAGCTTGCAGGAGAACACTGAAGCTTTCTTT. This gives the protein CASSLQENTEAFF.

The J gene is TRBJ2-1, the V gene TRBV6-5; the D is unclear. Deletions cut 4 bases from V and 9 bases from J, with 10 bases between. Germline CDR1 and CDR2: MNHEY and SVGAGI. The CDR3 has 12 residues. CDR3 sequence reads: CASSSRYGEQFF. The CDR3 DNA reads TGTGCCAGCAGTTCGCGTTATGGTGAGCAGTTCTTC.

The chain joins TRBV27 to TRBJ1-4; perhaps TRBD1 as D (5 bases). The CDR3 contains 15 residues. Germline lookup yields CDR1 MNHEY and CDR2 SMNVEV (reference sequence). Trimming took 6 bases from V and 5 from J, leaving 16 bases between them. CDR3 protein: CASSPLTAINEKLFF. Here the CDR3 DNA reads TGTGCCAGCAGCCCCCTGACAGCCATAAATGAAAAACTGTTTTTT.

Here the CDR3 reads CAAWTGGAAGELFF. The CDR3 nucleotides are TGTGCCGCCTGGACAGGGGGCGCCGCCGGGGAGCTGTTTTTT. The chain recombines TRBV2 with TRBJ2-2; 11 nucleotides align to TRBD1. V trimming: 11 bases; J trimming: 6 bases; junction bases outside the gene matches: 8. This CDR3 region has 14 residues. Germline values: CDR1 SNHLY, CDR2 FYNNEI. The full variable domain, in which reference TRBV2 and TRBJ2-2 provide the parts outside the CDR3, is EPEVTQTPSHQVTQMGQEVILRCVPISNHLYFYWYRQILGQKVEFLVSFYNNEISEKSEIFDDQFSVERPDGSNFTLKIRSTKLEDSAMYFCAAWTGGAAGELFFGEGSRLTVL.

The V and J genes are TRBV14 and TRBJ2-5, with D tentatively TRBD1 (5 bases). This CDR3 has 14 amino acids. Trimming shortened V by 0 bases and J by 5 bases, and 10 bases separated the two germline ends. Looked up from germline, CDR1 is SGHDN and CDR2 is FVKESK. The DNA of the CDR3 is TGTGCCAGCAGCCAAGACCAGGGTAGGGAGACCCAGTACTTC. Its protein product is CASSQDQGRETQYF.

V usage is TRBV28 and J usage is TRBJ1-1, with D possibly being TRBD1 (5 bases). Germline V gives CDR1 MDHEN, CDR2 SYDVKM. Trimming took 8 bases from V and 5 from J, leaving 12 bases between them. The CDR3 runs 12 residues. The CDR3 loop is CASVTWGTEAFF. The CDR3 DNA follows: TGTGCCAGCGTTACTTGGGGGACTGAAGCTTTCTTT. Filled out from reference TRBV28 and TRBJ1-1, the complete variable domain reads DVKVTQSSRYLVKRTGEKVFLECVQDMDHENMFWYRQDPGLGLRLIYFSYDVKMKEKGDIPEGYSVSREKKERFSLILESASTNQTSMYLCASVTWGTEAFFGQGTRLTVV.

The chain uses TRBV2 and TRBJ2-7; 7 nucleotides align to TRBD2. V gave up 9 bases and J gave up 0 bases; unmatched junction bases: 8. The CDR3 runs 14 residues. CDR1 and CDR2 from the germline V gene are SNHLY and FYNNEI. CDR3 sequence: CASLSGKSSYEQYF. The CDR3 DNA follows: TGTGCCAGTCTAAGCGGGAAGAGCTCCTACGAGCAGTACTTC.

J is TRBJ2-7 and V is TRBV28; D possibly corresponds to TRBD2 (6 bases). With 4 bases removed from V and 2 bases from J, the gap between germline ends came to 12 bases. Germline V gives CDR1 MDHEN, CDR2 SYDVKM. This CDR3 region has 14 residues. In DNA, the CDR3 is TGTGCCAGCAGTTATAGCCCGGGAGCCTACGAGCAGTACTTC. This encodes CASSYSPGAYEQYF.

This chain links TRBV7-2 with TRBJ2-3; the D is unclear. The V gene's germline CDR1 is SGHTA and CDR2 FQGNSA. Trimming removed 2 bases at V and 6 bases at J, with 6 bases between. This CDR3 contains 12 residues. CDR3 residues: CASSLLLDTQYF. CDR3 nucleotide sequence: TGTGCCAGCAGCTTACTCCTGGATACGCAGTATTTT. The full variable domain, rest sourced from reference TRBV7-2 and TRBJ2-3, is GAGVSQSPSNKVTEKGKDVELRCDPISGHTALYWYRQSLGQGLEFLIYFQGNSAPDKSGLPSDRFSAERTGGSVSTLTIQRTQQEDSAVYLCASSLLLDTQYFGPGTRLTVL.

V is TRBV6-5 and J is TRBJ2-7, with a weak D call TRBD2 (6 bases). CDR3 length: 14 residues. Germline V gene lookup returns CDR1 MNHEY and CDR2 SVGAGI. V was clipped by 6 bases and J by 2 bases, with 14 bases between them. CDR3 sequence reads: CASRARGRPYEQYF. Here the CDR3 DNA reads TGTGCCAGCAGGGCACGGGGGAGACCCTACGAGCAGTACTTC.

The chain combines TRBV29-1 with TRBJ2-1; TRBD2 matches at 7 bases. Trimming took 6 bases from V and 8 from J; bases not matched to a gene: 10. The CDR3 length is 13 residues. Per germline, CDR1 SQVTM and CDR2 ANQGSEA. The CDR3 region is CSVGLGELDEQFF. DNA of the CDR3: TGCAGCGTAGGACTAGGGGAGTTGGATGAGCAGTTCTTC.

The chain combines TRBV21-1 with TRBJ2-7; the table names TRBD2, a call not compared with the DNA. TRBV21-1 is a known pseudogene. The CDR3 runs to 19 residues. CDR3 coding DNA: TGTGCCAGCAGCAACTCAGGACTAGCGGGAGAGAACACCCCTGATGGGCAGTACTTC. It specifies CASSNSGLAGENTPDGQYF.

The CDR3 DNA reads TGTGCCAGCAGTTTCAGTAGAAGGAGCACAGATACGCAGTATTTT. Translated, it gives CASSFSRRSTDTQYF. This chain joins TRBV28 and TRBJ2-3; no clear D gene. The CDR3 runs 15 residues. Trimming took 3 bases from V and 0 from J, leaving 10 bases between them. The germline gives CDR1 MDHEN, CDR2 SYDVKM.

V and J are TRBV7-9 and TRBJ2-1; 11 bases fit TRBD2. Germline trimming cut 0 bases from V and 5 bases from J; bases unmatched to any gene: 6. CDR3 length: 17 residues. CDR1 is SEHNR, CDR2 FQNEAQ, per germline (reference sequence). The CDR3, as DNA: TGTGCCAGCAGCTTAGCTGCTACTAGCGGGAGAAACAATGAGCAGTTCTTC. Its protein product is CASSLAATSGRNNEQFF.

V usage is TRBV28 and J usage is TRBJ2-2; D possibly corresponds to TRBD2 (5 bases). Germline V gene lookup returns CDR1 MDHEN and CDR2 SYDVKM. This CDR3 spans 13 amino acids. V lost 6 bases and J lost 7, with 12 bases in between. CDR3 sequence reads: CASSSRRDGELFF. The CDR3 nucleotides read TGTGCCAGCAGCTCCCGACGGGACGGGGAGCTGTTTTTT.

The rearrangement uses TRBV25-1 and TRBJ2-1; D perhaps matches TRBD2 (6 bases). Trimming took off 1 base at V and 4 bases at J, with 11 bases between the two ends. Germline V gene sequence: CDR1 MGHDK, CDR2 SYGVNS. The CDR3 is 15 residues long. CDR3 amino acids: CASSESGAIYNEQFF. In DNA form, the CDR3 reads TGTGCCAGCAGTGAATCGGGAGCAATTTACAATGAGCAGTTCTTC.

The chain recombines TRBV10-3 with TRBJ2-2, with D hard to call. CDR3 length: 15 amino acids. The V gene lost 3 bases and the J gene lost 3 bases, with 11 bases spanning the gap. Germline CDR1 reads ENHRY; CDR2 reads SYGVKD. The CDR3 sequence is CAISDSLRDTGELFF. The CDR3 DNA is TGTGCCATCAGTGATAGCCTTCGCGACACCGGGGAGCTGTTTTTT.

V and J are TRBV14 and TRBJ2-1; D could derive from TRBD1 or TRBD2 (5 bases each). Looked up from germline, CDR1 is SGHDN and CDR2 is FVKESK. CDR3 size: 16 residues. The V gene lost 4 bases and the J gene lost 1 base, with 14 bases spanning the gap. For the CDR3, the DNA is TGTGCCAGCAGCCTACTAGGGGAAGGTTCCTACAATGAGCAGTTCTTC. As protein: CASSLLGEGSYNEQFF.

V gene TRBV9 combines with J gene TRBJ2-1; D ambiguous. From germline, CDR1 is SGDLS and CDR2 YYNGEE. V gave up 3 bases and J gave up 2 bases, with 18 bases separating them. The length of the CDR3 is 17 residues. The CDR3 DNA reads as TGTGCCAGCAGCGGCAGAATAGAACCTGGGCCCTACAATGAGCAGTTCTTC. Residues: CASSGRIEPGPYNEQFF.

A remark on this clone: Other DNA variants within this sample encode the same CDR3. V gene TRBV7-9 combines with J gene TRBJ2-7, with unresolved D. V shed 3 bases and J shed 6 bases, with 6 bases lying between them. Germline lookup yields CDR1 SEHNR and CDR2 FQNEAQ (reference sequence). This CDR3 spans 11 amino acids. CDR3 amino acids: CASSFGIEQYF. The CDR3, as DNA: TGTGCCAGCAGCTTCGGTATCGAGCAGTACTTC.

A single count supports this clone. V is TRBV5-6 and J is TRBJ2-2, with 11 bases lining up with TRBD2. The CDR3 is 15 amino acids. The V segment lost 2 bases and the J segment 13 bases; nucleotides outside the gene matches: 10. Germline CDR1 is SGHDT and CDR2 is YYEEEE. The CDR3 region has the DNA TGTGCCAGCAGCTTTCTAACTAGCGGGAGCGGGCGGCTGTTTTTT. Translated, it gives CASSFLTSGSGRLFF.

The V and J genes are TRBV2 and TRBJ2-5, with TRBD2 as a possible D gene (5 bases). This CDR3 contains 15 residues. V lost 1 base to trimming and J lost 4 bases, with 13 bases between them. CDR1 and CDR2 from the germline V gene are SNHLY and FYNNEI. The CDR3 loop is CASSEGAGMGETQYF. For the CDR3, the DNA is TGTGCCAGCAGTGAAGGGGCGGGTATGGGAGAGACCCAGTACTTC.